These 18 T cell receptor beta chains were sequenced from one sample in a study of blood T cell repertoires in COVID-19 (dated by TCRdb to 2020 to 2021). The library was made by the immunoSEQ multiplex PCR assay. TCRdb stores this immuneACCESS table with in-frame sequences only. Part of the clones is absent; in the studies checked, under half of the shortfall reflects unresolved V genes, and no reason is known for the rest. A total of over 200,000 clones appear in this sample, approximately 89% of them only once. The ten largest clones capture 2% to 2.5% of the sample. What was sequenced was PBMCs or T cells enriched from blood (not recorded which). These receptors all stem from a woman between 40 and 50 years old with acute COVID-19.

This clone was detected only once. The chain joins TRBV7-9 to TRBJ2-1, with 13 nucleotides matching TRBD2. CDR1 and CDR2 from the germline V gene are SEHNR and FQNEAQ (reference sequence). V dropped 5 bases and J dropped 7; count of bases not matched to a gene: 5. This CDR3 has 15 residues. CDR3 in amino acids: CASSLTSGGRNEQFF. The CDR3 nucleotides read TGTGCCAGCAGCCTGACTAGCGGGGGGCGGAATGAGCAGTTCTTC. Filled out from reference TRBV7-9 and TRBJ2-1, the complete variable domain reads DTGVSQNPRHKITKRGQNVTFRCDPISEHNRLYWYRQTLGQGPEFLTYFQNEAQLEKSRLLSDRFSAERPKGSFSTLEIQRTEQGDSAMYLCASSLTSGGRNEQFFGPGTRLTVL.

The chain carries TRBV6-5 and TRBJ1-2, with D possibly matching TRBD1 (6 bases). Germline CDR1 MNHEY, CDR2 SVGAGI. The CDR3 sequence is 13 residues long. V lost 4 bases and J lost 5, with 11 bases in between. The CDR3 spells CASSWGQEYGYTF. The CDR3 bases are TGTGCCAGCAGTTGGGGGCAGGAGTATGGCTACACCTTC.

The chain has TRBV5-1 and TRBJ1-1; 8 bases line up with TRBD1. Germline-derived CDR1 and CDR2 are SGHRS and YFSETQ. The CDR3 loop spans 15 amino acids. V lost 4 bases and J lost 1; bases outside the gene matches: 6. This chain's CDR3 is CASSLRTGSNTEAFF. The DNA for the CDR3 is TGCGCCAGCAGCCTCCGGACAGGGTCGAACACTGAAGCTTTCTTT.

The chain carries TRBV2 and TRBJ2-3; D not resolved. CDR3 length: 13 residues. Trimming shortened V by 4 bases and J by 3 bases, and 8 bases separated the two germline ends. Germline V lookup: CDR1 SNHLY, CDR2 FYNNEI. The CDR3 reads CASSVSRTDTQYF. The CDR3 coding sequence is TGTGCCAGCAGTGTGTCTCGGACAGATACGCAGTATTTT.

The chain employs TRBV7-2 and TRBJ2-2; D uncertain. The ends were cut back, 3 bases at V and 6 bases at J, with 5 bases in the middle. Germline CDR1 SGHTA, CDR2 FQGNSA. The CDR3 is made up of 12 amino acids. The CDR3 bases are TGTGCCAGCAGCTTCTTCGCCGGGGAGCTGTTTTTT. This gives the protein CASSFFAGELFF.

The genes are TRBV4-3 and TRBJ2-5, with unresolved D. Per the germline V gene, CDR1 is LGHNA and CDR2 is YSLEER. Trimming took off 2 bases at V and 1 base at J, with 8 bases between the two ends. This CDR3 region has 14 residues. The CDR3 loop is CASSQYSFQETQYF. The DNA for the CDR3 is TGCGCCAGCAGCCAATACAGTTTCCAAGAGACCCAGTACTTC.

This clone was observed a single time. The chain links TRBV9 to TRBJ1-1, with a possible D match to TRBD1 (5 bases). CDR1 is SGDLS and CDR2 is YYNGEE in the germline V gene. V dropped 3 bases and J dropped 1 base, with 19 bases sitting between them. The CDR3 is 17 amino acids. This CDR3 is CASSAASAYDRNTEAFF. CDR3 coding DNA: TGTGCCAGCAGCGCAGCCAGTGCGTACGACAGGAACACTGAAGCTTTCTTT.

V gene TRBV4-2 combines with J gene TRBJ2-3; D is possibly TRBD2 (7 bases). The CDR3 totals 15 residues. Trimming removed 0 bases from V and 4 bases from J, with 11 bases in between. Germline V gene lookup returns CDR1 LGHNA and CDR2 YNFKEQ. For the CDR3, the DNA is TGTGCCAGCAGCCAAGATGTGCGGGGGCCAGATACGCAGTATTTT. It is translated as CASSQDVRGPDTQYF.

The chain has TRBV7-8 and TRBJ1-6; D is unclear. Germline CDR1 is SGHVS and CDR2 is FQNEAQ. V dropped 4 bases and J dropped 1 base, with 14 bases sitting between them. The CDR3 is 17 amino acids. The CDR3 sequence: CASSSYTGGSYNSPLHF. DNA for the CDR3: TGTGCCAGCAGCTCATACACGGGTGGGTCCTATAATTCACCCCTCCACTTT.

This clone was observed a single time. The genes are TRBV2 and TRBJ2-7, with D possibly TRBD2 on 5 matching bases. With 5 bases removed from V and 1 base from J, the gap between germline ends came to 9 bases. CDR3 length: 13 residues. The germline V gene has CDR1 SNHLY and CDR2 FYNNEI. The chain's CDR3 is CASSFGESYEQYV. The DNA for the CDR3 is TGTGCCAGCAGTTTCGGGGAATCCTACGAGCAGTACGTC.

The CDR3 bases are TGTGCCAGCACGCGGAGTAGCGGGGGGCACACCGGGGAGCTGTTTTTT. Residues: CASTRSSGGHTGELFF. The chain joins TRBV5-5 to TRBJ2-2; 10 bases align to TRBD2. J gave up 3 bases and V 6 bases, and 8 bases lay outside the gene matches. This CDR3 contains 16 residues. The V gene's germline CDR1 is SGHKS and CDR2 YYEKEE (reference sequence).

Only one count was recorded for this clone. The chain combines TRBV18 with TRBJ2-1, with D perhaps TRBD2 (6 bases). Trimming pared 3 bases from V and 0 bases from J, leaving 9 bases between. In germline, CDR1 is KGHSH, CDR2 LQKENI. The CDR3 totals 15 residues. The CDR3 DNA reads as TGTGCCAGCTCACCTCCCGGGGGCTCCTACAATGAGCAGTTCTTC. As protein: CASSPPGGSYNEQFF.

This clone was observed once. V gene TRBV7-9 combines with J gene TRBJ2-2; no reliable D call. Trimming removed 5 bases from V and 4 bases from J, with 11 bases in between. Per the germline V gene, CDR1 is SEHNR and CDR2 is FQNEAQ (reference sequence). The CDR3 extends over 14 amino acids. The CDR3 here is CASSLIRGTGELFF. In DNA, the CDR3 is TGTGCCAGCAGCCTCATTCGCGGCACCGGGGAGCTGTTTTTT.

This sequence joins TRBV29-1 and TRBJ1-1, with D unclear. The CDR3 is 12 amino acids. The V gene lost 3 bases and the J gene lost 5 bases, with 10 bases spanning the gap. The germline gives CDR1 SQVTM, CDR2 ANQGSEA. This chain's CDR3 is CSVDSKETEAFF. CDR3 in DNA: TGCAGCGTTGATAGTAAGGAGACTGAAGCTTTCTTT.

The chain is built from TRBV11-2 and TRBJ1-5; D remains unclear. Deletions cut 1 base from V and 5 bases from J, with 6 bases between. The CDR3 totals 13 residues. Per germline, CDR1 SGHAT and CDR2 FQNNGV. CDR3 loop: CASSLGADQPQHF. The CDR3 nucleotides are TGTGCCAGCAGCTTAGGTGCGGATCAGCCCCAGCATTTT.

The gene calls are TRBV18 and TRBJ2-7; 10 bases map to TRBD2. Germline V gives CDR1 KGHSH, CDR2 LQKENI. The V segment lost 3 bases and the J segment 2 bases; nucleotides outside the gene matches: 7. The CDR3 is 16 residues long. CDR3 coding DNA: TGTGCCAGCTCACCGAAGGGACTAGCGAGAGCCTACGAGCAGTACTTC. It is translated as CASSPKGLARAYEQYF.

With respect to this clone: Mismatch with germline at one junction end may stem from a read error. The CDR3 sequence is CASSSFLTAVVPF. In DNA, the CDR3 is TGTGCCAGCAGCTCCTTTCTCACAGCAGTTGTTCCCTTT. The genes are TRBV7-9 and TRBJ1-1; D is unresolved. Looked up from germline, CDR1 is SEHNR and CDR2 is FQNEAQ (reference sequence). This CDR3 has 13 residues.

Comments on this clone: Other nucleotide sequences from this sample produce the same CDR3. The chain recombines TRBV3-1 (or the pseudogene TRBV3-2) with TRBJ2-5, with 8 positions matching TRBD1. In germline, CDR1 is LGHDT, CDR2 YNNKEL (reference sequence). The junction had 1 base not matched to a gene; V was cut back by 1 base and J by 3 bases. This CDR3 has 14 residues. This CDR3 reads CASSQGTGKETQYF. For the CDR3, the DNA is TGTGCCAGCAGCCAAGGGACAGGGAAAGAGACCCAGTACTTC.